These 18 T cell receptor beta chains were all obtained from the same sample, sequenced in a study of T cell responses to AZD1222 COVID-19 vaccine. Using immunoSEQ multiplex PCR, the repertoire was profiled, and TCRdb retains in-frame clones only, with some absent. The repertoire holds under 95,000 clones, with 75% to 90% as singletons. The source material was peripheral blood, sampled on day 0 of AZD1222 vaccination. These receptor sequences come from an adult in good health.

The rearrangement links TRBV6-4 to TRBJ2-5, with D unresolved. Germline CDR1 is MRHNA and CDR2 is SNTAGT. Trimming took 6 bases from V and 5 from J, leaving 19 bases between them. The CDR3 is 15 residues long. The CDR3 nucleotides read TGTGCCAGCAGGTCGTGGGCGGCGGCTCGGGAGACCCAGTACTTC. Encoded protein: CASRSWAAARETQYF.

In its sample, this clone was seen a few times. The chain employs TRBV24-1 and TRBJ2-2, with 12 positions matching TRBD2. The trim removed 3 bases at V and 7 bases at J, leaving 5 bases unmatched. The CDR3 consists of 16 residues. The V gene's germline CDR1 is KGHDR and CDR2 SFDVKD. The CDR3 here is CATSDASGRAFGELFF. The CDR3 bases are TGTGCCACCAGTGATGCTAGCGGGAGGGCCTTCGGGGAGCTGTTTTTT.

The chain links TRBV19 to TRBJ1-6; 9 bases are a match to TRBD1. This CDR3 has 13 amino acids. After removal of 5 bases from V and 9 bases from J, the junction contained 2 bases not matched to a gene. Germline V gives CDR1 LNHDA, CDR2 SQIVND (reference sequence). Here the CDR3 reads CASSLDRGSPLHF. CDR3 nucleotide sequence: TGTGCCAGTAGTTTGGACAGGGGTTCACCCCTCCACTTT. The complete variable domain, with remaining parts taken from reference TRBV19 and TRBJ1-6, reads DGGITQSPKYLFRKEGQNVTLSCEQNLNHDAMYWYRQDPGQGLRLIYYSQIVNDFQKGDIAEGYSVSREKKESFPLTVTSAQKNPTAFYLCASSLDRGSPLHFGNGTRLTVT.

This sequence joins TRBV5-1 and TRBJ1-6, with D possibly TRBD1 on 5 matching bases. In germline, CDR1 is SGHRS, CDR2 YFSETQ. The V gene lost 6 bases and the J gene lost 0 bases, with 10 bases spanning the gap. The CDR3 extends over 15 amino acids. As DNA, the CDR3 is TGCGCCAGCACGGCAGGGAGCTCCTATAATTCACCCCTCCACTTT. It specifies CASTAGSSYNSPLHF. Full variable domain (missing parts from reference TRBV5-1 and TRBJ1-6): KAGVTQTPRYLIKTRGQQVTLSCSPISGHRSVSWYQQTPGQGLQFLFEYFSETQRNKGNFPGRFSGRQFSNSRSEMNVSTLELGDSALYLCASTAGSSYNSPLHFGNGTRLTVT.

This rearrangement joins TRBV19 to TRBJ1-1; 7 bases agree with TRBD1. The CDR3 totals 14 residues. V trimming: 4 bases; J trimming: 1 base; junction bases outside the gene matches: 3. Germline CDR1 is LNHDA and CDR2 is SQIVND (reference sequence). CDR3 sequence reads: CASSTRTGNTEAFF. In DNA, the CDR3 is TGTGCCAGTAGTACCCGGACAGGGAACACTGAAGCTTTCTTT.

This clone has more than one count but fewer than ten. The chain employs TRBV7-8 and TRBJ2-2; D might be TRBD2 (5 bases). Trimming shortened V by 0 bases and J by 8 bases, and 7 bases separated the two germline ends. Per germline, CDR1 SGHVS and CDR2 FQNEAQ. CDR3 length: 13 residues. CDR3 loop: CASSLAWTGELFF. The CDR3 coding sequence is TGTGCCAGCAGCTTAGCGTGGACTGGGGAGCTGTTTTTT.

This chain links TRBV19 with TRBJ1-2; D might be TRBD1 (5 bases). The length of the CDR3 is 13 residues. Looked up from germline, CDR1 is LNHDA and CDR2 is SQIVND (reference sequence). The V end was cut by 10 bases, the J end by 3 bases, with 15 bases between. CDR3 loop: CATGGRRDYGYTF. The CDR3 DNA follows: TGTGCCACCGGAGGTCGCAGGGACTATGGCTACACCTTC.

This clone was counted a single time. This chain connects TRBV13 to TRBJ2-7; maybe TRBD2 (6 bases). The CDR3 extends over 14 amino acids. Germline assignment: CDR1 PRHDT and CDR2 FYEKMQ (reference sequence). Trimming left V 2 bases short and J 5 bases short, with 13 bases between. In DNA, the CDR3 is TGTGCCAGCAGCTTATTGCTAGCGCGCGACGAGCAGTACTTC. Amino acids: CASSLLLARDEQYF.

V and J are TRBV19 and TRBJ2-1, with TRBD2 identical over 10 bases. After removal of 5 bases from V and 4 bases from J, the junction contained 11 bases not matched to a gene. CDR1 and CDR2 from the germline V gene are LNHDA and SQIVND (reference sequence). The CDR3 loop spans 17 amino acids. The CDR3 DNA is TGTGCCAGTAGTGCAGACTCTAGCGGGAGCTTGTACAATGAGCAGTTCTTC. Amino acid sequence: CASSADSSGSLYNEQFF. Together with reference TRBV19 and TRBJ2-1, the CDR3 gives the full variable domain: DGGITQSPKYLFRKEGQNVTLSCEQNLNHDAMYWYRQDPGQGLRLIYYSQIVNDFQKGDIAEGYSVSREKKESFPLTVTSAQKNPTAFYLCASSADSSGSLYNEQFFGPGTRLTVL.

J is TRBJ2-1 and V is TRBV4-1; no firm D call. Looked up from germline, CDR1 is MGHRA and CDR2 is YSYEKL. CDR3 length: 17 residues. Trimming took off 2 bases at V and 0 bases at J, with 14 bases between the two ends. This CDR3 is CASSQRVAVSSYNEQFF. The CDR3 DNA reads as TGCGCCAGCAGCCAACGTGTCGCGGTAAGCTCCTACAATGAGCAGTTCTTC.

This chain joins TRBV12-3 or TRBV12-4 and TRBJ2-7; 8 bases are a match to TRBD2. The V and J ends lost 7 bases and 4 bases, in that order; junction bases with no gene match: 6. This CDR3 region has 13 residues. DNA of the CDR3: TGTGCCAGCAAGGTCAGCGGGAGTTACGAGCAGTACTTC. Translating it yields CASKVSGSYEQYF.

J is TRBJ2-1 and V is TRBV9, with 9 bases aligning to TRBD2. This CDR3 is built from 16 residues. V lost 0 bases, J lost 6 bases, and 7 bases stayed unmatched. In germline, CDR1 is SGDLS, CDR2 YYNGEE. This CDR3 reads CASSVVAGLATNEQFF. DNA for the CDR3: TGTGCCAGCAGCGTAGTGGCGGGACTAGCCACCAATGAGCAGTTCTTC. Together with reference TRBV9 and TRBJ2-1, the CDR3 gives the full variable domain: DSGVTQTPKHLITATGQRVTLRCSPRSGDLSVYWYQQSLDQGLQFLIQYYNGEERAKGNILERFSAQQFPDLHSELNLSSLELGDSALYFCASSVVAGLATNEQFFGPGTRLTVL.

The rearrangement joins TRBV9 to TRBJ2-3; D is uncertain. Trimming cost V 4 bases and J 4 bases, with 10 bases left between them. The germline V gene has CDR1 SGDLS and CDR2 YYNGEE. The CDR3 is 13 residues long. The CDR3 DNA is TGTGCCAGCAGCCCCGGTGAGGCAGATACGCAGTATTTT. Its translation: CASSPGEADTQYF.

This chain connects TRBV7-8 to TRBJ2-3, with TRBD2 matching over 8 bases. The CDR3 spans 15 residues. Germline V CDR1 and CDR2: SGHVS, FQNEAQ. Trimming at V came to 6 bases and at J to 6 bases, leaving 11 bases not matched to a gene. The CDR3 sequence is CASRHRGGRSDTQYF. CDR3 sequence (DNA): TGTGCCAGCAGGCATCGGGGGGGGCGTTCGGATACGCAGTATTTT.

The V call is TRBV29-1, the J call TRBJ2-3; 12 bases line up with TRBD2. The V gene end was trimmed by 0 bases and the J gene end by 6 bases; junction bases not matched to a gene: 7. The CDR3 has 16 amino acids. Germline V gives CDR1 SQVTM, CDR2 ANQGSEA. The DNA for the CDR3 is TGCAGCGTTGAAGATCAGGCTAGCGGGAGGGGGGATACGCAGTATTTT. It is translated as CSVEDQASGRGDTQYF.

This clone has only one observation. The rearrangement links TRBV7-2 to TRBJ1-3; TRBD1 is a possible D gene (5 bases). Germline CDR1 is SGHTA and CDR2 is FQGNSA. This CDR3 region has 15 residues. V shed 3 bases and J shed 3 bases, with 12 bases lying between them. CDR3 bases: TGTGCCAGCAGCTTGTTTGGGACGAGTGGAAACACCATATATTTT. Encoded protein: CASSLFGTSGNTIYF.

V and J are TRBV5-1 and TRBJ1-1, with D perhaps TRBD1 (6 bases). Germline V gene data show CDR1 as SGHRS and CDR2 as YFSETQ. Trimming pared 6 bases from V and 3 bases from J, leaving 15 bases between. The CDR3 has 14 amino acids. CDR3 loop: CASTTDRLDTEAFF. CDR3 coding DNA: TGCGCCAGCACCACCGACAGGTTAGACACTGAAGCTTTCTTT.

The rearrangement links TRBV19 to TRBJ1-1; the D gene is possibly TRBD1 (5 bases). Germline loops: CDR1 LNHDA, CDR2 SQIVND (reference sequence). V was pared by 3 bases and J by 10 bases, with 15 bases between. There are 13 residues in the CDR3. The CDR3 region is CASSMSSGMGAFF. DNA for the CDR3: TGTGCCAGTAGTATGTCTTCAGGGATGGGAGCTTTCTTT.